This T cell receptor beta chain was documented in a study of vaccination effects on CD4 cells after COVID-19. V trimming: 4 bases; J trimming: 5 bases; junction bases outside the gene matches: 4. This CDR3 region has 15 residues. Germline CDR1 ENHRY, CDR2 SYGVKD. As regards this clone: What it recognizes is unknown.

Peptide-pool stimulation followed by sequencing identified expanded antigen-specific CD4+ clonotypes in the ViraFEST assay. The authors isolated CD4+ T cells after 9 to 10 days of culture. Each vaccine recipient was nucleocapsid antibody negative and had no prior SARS-CoV-2 infection. The table came from immunoSEQ multiplex PCR; TCRdb's copy has only in-frame clones and leaves some out. The sample lists about 24,000 clones; 70% to 80% were seen once. The V gene is TRBV10-3, the J gene TRBJ2-2; 10 nucleotides agree with TRBD1. The TCR originated in a human donor who received a COVID-19 vaccine. The input for sequencing was CD4+ T cells from PBMCs cultured with HCoV-OC43 spike peptides, taken before COVID-19 vaccination. Subset indicated: HCoV-OC43 spike overlapping peptide pool stimulation. The CDR3 loop reads CAISAGQGGTGELFF. In DNA form, the CDR3 reads TGTGCCATCAGTGCCGGACAGGGGGGTACCGGGGAGCTGTTTTTT.